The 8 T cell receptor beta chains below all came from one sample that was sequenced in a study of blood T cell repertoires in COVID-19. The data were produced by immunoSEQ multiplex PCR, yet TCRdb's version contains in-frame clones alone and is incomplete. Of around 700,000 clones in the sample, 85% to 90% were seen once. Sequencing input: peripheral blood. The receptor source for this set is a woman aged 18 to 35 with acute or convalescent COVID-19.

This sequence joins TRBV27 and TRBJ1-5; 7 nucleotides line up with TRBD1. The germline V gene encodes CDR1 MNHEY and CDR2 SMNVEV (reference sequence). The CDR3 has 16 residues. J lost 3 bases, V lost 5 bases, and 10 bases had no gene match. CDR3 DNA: TGTGCCAGCAGTCCCTTTAACAGGGGCATCAATCAGCCCCAGCATTTT. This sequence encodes CASSPFNRGINQPQHF.

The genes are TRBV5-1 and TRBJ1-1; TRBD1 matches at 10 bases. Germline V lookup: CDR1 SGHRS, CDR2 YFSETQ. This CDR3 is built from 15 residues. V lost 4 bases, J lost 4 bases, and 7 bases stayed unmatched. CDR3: CASSTGTGVITEAFF. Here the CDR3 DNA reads TGCGCCAGCAGCACCGGGACAGGGGTCATCACTGAAGCTTTCTTT.

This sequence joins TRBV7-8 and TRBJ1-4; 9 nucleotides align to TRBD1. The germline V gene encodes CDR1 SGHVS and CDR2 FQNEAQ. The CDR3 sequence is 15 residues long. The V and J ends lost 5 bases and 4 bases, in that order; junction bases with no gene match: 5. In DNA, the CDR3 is TGTGCCAGCAGCCCCAACAGGGGGCGTAATGAAAAACTGTTTTTT. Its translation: CASSPNRGRNEKLFF.

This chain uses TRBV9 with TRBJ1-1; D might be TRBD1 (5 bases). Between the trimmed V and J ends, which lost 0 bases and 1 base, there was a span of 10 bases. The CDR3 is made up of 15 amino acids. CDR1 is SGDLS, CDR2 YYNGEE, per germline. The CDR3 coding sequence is TGTGCCAGCAGCGTAGTAGGGGCAGGGAACACTGAAGCTTTCTTT. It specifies CASSVVGAGNTEAFF.

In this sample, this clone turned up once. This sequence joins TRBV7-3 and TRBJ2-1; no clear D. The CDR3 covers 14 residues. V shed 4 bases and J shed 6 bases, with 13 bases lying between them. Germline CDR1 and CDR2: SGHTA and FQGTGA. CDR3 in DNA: TGTGCCAGCAGCTCCACCCTATCGAGCAATGAGCAGTTCTTC. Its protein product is CASSSTLSSNEQFF. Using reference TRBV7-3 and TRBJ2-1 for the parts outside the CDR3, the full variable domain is GAGVSQTPSNKVTEKGKYVELRCDPISGHTALYWYRQSLGQGPEFLIYFQGTGAADDSGLPNDRFFAVRPEGSVSTLKIQRTERGDSAVYLCASSSTLSSNEQFFGPGTRLTVL.

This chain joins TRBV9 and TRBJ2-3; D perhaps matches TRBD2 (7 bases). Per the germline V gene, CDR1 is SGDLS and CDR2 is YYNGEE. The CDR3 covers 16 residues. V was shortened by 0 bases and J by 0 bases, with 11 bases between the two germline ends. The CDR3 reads CASSVVRGGSTDTQYF. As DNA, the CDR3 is TGTGCCAGCAGCGTAGTGAGGGGGGGCAGCACAGATACGCAGTATTTT.

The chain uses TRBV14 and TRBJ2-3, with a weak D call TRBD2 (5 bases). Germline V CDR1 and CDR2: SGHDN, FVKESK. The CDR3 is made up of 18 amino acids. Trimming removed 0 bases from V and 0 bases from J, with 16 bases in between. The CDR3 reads CASSQESRGLWSTDTQYF. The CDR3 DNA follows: TGTGCCAGCAGCCAAGAATCCCGGGGTCTTTGGAGCACAGATACGCAGTATTTT.

This chain's CDR3 is CASSLREPSEQYF. The CDR3, as DNA: TGTGCCAGCAGCTTAAGAGAGCCAAGCGAGCAGTACTTC. V usage is TRBV7-8 and J usage is TRBJ2-7; no firm D call. CDR1 is SGHVS, CDR2 FQNEAQ, per germline. The CDR3 consists of 13 residues. Deletions cut 2 bases from V and 6 bases from J, with 11 bases between.